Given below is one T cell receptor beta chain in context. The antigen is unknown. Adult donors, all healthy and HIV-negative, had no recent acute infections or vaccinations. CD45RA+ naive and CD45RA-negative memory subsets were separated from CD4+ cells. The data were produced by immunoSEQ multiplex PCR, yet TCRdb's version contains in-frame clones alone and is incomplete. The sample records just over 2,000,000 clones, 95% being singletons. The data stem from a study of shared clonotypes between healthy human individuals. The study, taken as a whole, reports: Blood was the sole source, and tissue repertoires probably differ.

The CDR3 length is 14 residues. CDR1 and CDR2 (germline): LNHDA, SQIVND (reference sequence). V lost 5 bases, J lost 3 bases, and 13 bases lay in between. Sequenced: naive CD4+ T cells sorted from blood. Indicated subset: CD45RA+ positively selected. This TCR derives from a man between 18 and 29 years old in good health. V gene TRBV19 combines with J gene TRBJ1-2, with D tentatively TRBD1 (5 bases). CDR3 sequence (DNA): TGTGCCAGTAGTGCGTCGGGACTGCACTATGGCTACACCTTC. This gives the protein CASSASGLHYGYTF.